These T cell receptor beta chains were read from a single sample in a study of shared clonotypes between healthy human individuals. Libraries were prepared by immunoSEQ multiplex PCR; TCRdb keeps only in-frame clonotypes and omits some of them. The top ten hold under 0.3% of the sample, which has 800,000 or so clones, about 96% seen once. Sequencing was performed on naive CD8+ T cells sorted from blood. The origin of the receptors is a man under 40 in good health. The CDR3 runs from the conserved cysteine through the conserved F or W. The order of the fields is J gene, D gene, V gene, CDR3 length, clone size, CDR3 DNA, CDR3 protein. D genes are given only for firm matches. The listing skips clone size in some rows; elsewhere it reads once, few, many or a size class.

TRBJ1-3	.	TRBV10-3	15	.	TGTGCCATCAGTGAGTCGTTAACAGGTTTCAGACCCATATATTTT	CAISESLTGFRPIYF
TRBJ2-7	.	TRBV7-9	13	.	TGTGCCAGCAGCACCCGGACAGAGTACGAGCAGTACTTC	CASSTRTEYEQYF
TRBJ2-3	TRBD2	TRBV28	19	.	TGTGCCAGCAGTTTTGAAGCGGGACTAGCTCTAAACGGGGCAGATACGCAGTATTTT	CASSFEAGLALNGADTQYF
TRBJ2-7	.	TRBV6-1	14	.	TGTGCCAGCAGCCAATGGGGTAGCTCCTACGAGCAGTACTTC	CASSQWGSSYEQYF
TRBJ2-1	TRBD2	TRBV27	15	.	TGTGCCAGCAGTCCTGGACTAGCCAACTACAATGAGCAGTTCTTC	CASSPGLANYNEQFF
TRBJ2-7	.	TRBV13	16	.	TGTGCCAGCAGCCTCGGAACGGGGACAACCTCCTACGAGCAGTACTTC	CASSLGTGTTSYEQYF
TRBJ1-5	TRBD1	TRBV28	19	.	TGTGCCAGCTTTTTCACCGGGACAGGGGGATTTTCTGGCAATCAGCCCCAGCATTTT	CASFFTGTGGFSGNQPQHF
TRBJ2-1	.	TRBV9	17	.	TGTGCCAGCAGCCCCCTGGCTAACGGGAGATATCACAATGAGCAGTTCTTC	CASSPLANGRYHNEQFF
TRBJ2-5	.	TRBV9	13	.	TGTGCCAGCAGCGTAGTAGACTGGGAGACCCAGTACTTC	CASSVVDWETQYF
TRBJ2-7	TRBD2	TRBV7-6	13	.	TGTGCCAGCAGCCGGGGGGAGGCCTACGAGCAGTACTTC	CASSRGEAYEQYF
TRBJ2-1	TRBD2	TRBV23-1	17	.	TGCGCCAGCAGTCAATCGGGGGCTAGCGGGAGCTACAATGAGCAGTTCTTC	CASSQSGASGSYNEQFF
TRBJ2-7	.	TRBV28	12	few	TGTGCCAGCAGTTGGGGAGTCGACGAGCAGTACTTC	CASSWGVDEQYF
TRBJ1-5	TRBD1	TRBV5-4	14	.	TGTGCCAGCAGGGCAGGGGGATACAATCAGCCCCAGCATTTT	CASRAGGYNQPQHF
TRBJ2-3	.	TRBV13	16	.	TGTGCCAGCAGCCATCCCCCCCTGGTTAGCACAGATACGCAGTATTTT	CASSHPPLVSTDTQYF
TRBJ2-1	.	TRBV7-6	14	.	TGTGCCAGCAGCCCTTCCGGGATTTACAATGAGCAGTTCTTC	CASSPSGIYNEQFF
TRBJ2-1	.	TRBV7-9	15	.	TGTGCCAGCAGCGTAGATGGGAGCTCCTACAATGAGCAGTTCTTC	CASSVDGSSYNEQFF
TRBJ2-2	.	TRBV5-1	15	.	TGCGCCAGCAGCCCTCTCCCAGCGAACACCGGGGAGCTGTTTTTT	CASSPLPANTGELFF
TRBJ2-1	.	TRBV19	13	once	TGTGCCAGTAGTAGTCGCTCCTACAATGAGCAGTTCTTC	CASSSRSYNEQFF
TRBJ1-1	.	TRBV29-1	13	.	TGCAGCGTTGGACAGGCGATGAACACTGAAGCTTTCTTT	CSVGQAMNTEAFF
TRBJ2-3	TRBD2	TRBV6-6	13	.	TGTGCCAGCCGTAGCGGGAACACAGATACGCAGTATTTT	CASRSGNTDTQYF
TRBJ2-7	.	TRBV18	12	.	TGTGCCAGCTCACCGGGAAGCTACGAGCAGTACTTC	CASSPGSYEQYF
TRBJ1-1	.	TRBV11-2	14	once	TGTGCCAGCAGCTTATTTGCAGCGAACACTGAAGCTTTCTTT	CASSLFAANTEAFF
TRBJ2-1	.	TRBV28	17	.	TGTGCCAGCAGTACCTGGCACCTCCGGGGGCGAGGCAATGAGCAGTTCTTC	CASSTWHLRGRGNEQFF